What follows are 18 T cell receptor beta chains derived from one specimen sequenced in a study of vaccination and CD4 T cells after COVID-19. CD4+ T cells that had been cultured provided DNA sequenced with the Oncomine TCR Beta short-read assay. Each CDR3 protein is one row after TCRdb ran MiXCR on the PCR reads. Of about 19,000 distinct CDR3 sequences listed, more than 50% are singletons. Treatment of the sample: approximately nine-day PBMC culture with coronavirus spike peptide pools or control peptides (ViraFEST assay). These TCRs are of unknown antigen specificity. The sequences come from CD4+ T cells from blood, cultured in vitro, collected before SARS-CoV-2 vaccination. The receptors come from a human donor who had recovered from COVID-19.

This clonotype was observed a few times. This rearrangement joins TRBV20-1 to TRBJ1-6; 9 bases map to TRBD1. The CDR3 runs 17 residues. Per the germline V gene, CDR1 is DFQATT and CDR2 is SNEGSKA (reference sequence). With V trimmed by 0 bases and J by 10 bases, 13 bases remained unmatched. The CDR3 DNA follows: TGCAGTGCTAGAGACTACGGACAGGGGACTCTGAAGTCACCCCTCCACTTT. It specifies CSARDYGQGTLKSPLHF.

CDR3 nucleotide sequence: TGTGCCAGCAGCCATGGGACAGGCGCTGAAGCTTTCTTT. Protein product: CASSHGTGAEAFF. The rearrangement links TRBV6-1 to TRBJ1-1; the match to TRBD1 covers 8 bases. The CDR3 covers 13 residues. Trimming took 6 bases from V and 6 from J; bases not matched to a gene: 6. Germline-derived CDR1 and CDR2 are MNHNS and SASEGT.

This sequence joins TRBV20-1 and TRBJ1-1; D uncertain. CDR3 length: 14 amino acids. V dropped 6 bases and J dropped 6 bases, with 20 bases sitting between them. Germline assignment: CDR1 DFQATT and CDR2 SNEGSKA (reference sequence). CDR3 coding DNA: TGCAGTGCCATCCCGGTTGCGGGCCGGGCTGAAGCTTTCTTT. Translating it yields CSAIPVAGRAEAFF.

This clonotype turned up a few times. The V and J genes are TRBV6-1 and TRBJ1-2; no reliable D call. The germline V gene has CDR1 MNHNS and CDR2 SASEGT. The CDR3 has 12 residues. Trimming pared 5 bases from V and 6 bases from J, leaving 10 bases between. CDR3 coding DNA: TGTGCCAGCAGTCCCGCCCTCGATGGCTACACCTTC. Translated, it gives CASSPALDGYTF.

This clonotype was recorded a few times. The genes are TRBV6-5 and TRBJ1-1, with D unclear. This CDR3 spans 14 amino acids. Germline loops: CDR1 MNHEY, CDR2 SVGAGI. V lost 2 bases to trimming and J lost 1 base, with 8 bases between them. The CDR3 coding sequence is TGTGCCAGCAGTTACGACATAGAGAACACTGAAGCTTTCTTT. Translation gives CASSYDIENTEAFF.

The CDR3 DNA reads TGTGCCACCTCACCGGGACAGGGTGACGAGCAGTACTTC. It codes for CATSPGQGDEQYF. This sequence joins TRBV24-1 and TRBJ2-7; 9 bases agree with TRBD1. J was trimmed by 5 bases and V by 9 bases; bases with no gene match: 7. This CDR3 is built from 13 residues. Germline loops: CDR1 KGHDR, CDR2 SFDVKD.

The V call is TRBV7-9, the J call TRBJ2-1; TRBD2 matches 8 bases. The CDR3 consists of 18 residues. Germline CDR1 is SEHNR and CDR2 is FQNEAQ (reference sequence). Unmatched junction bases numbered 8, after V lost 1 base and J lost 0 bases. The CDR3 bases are TGTGCCAGCAGCTTAGGAGCGGGGGCCGTGAGCTCCTACAATGAGCAGTTCTTC. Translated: CASSLGAGAVSSYNEQFF.

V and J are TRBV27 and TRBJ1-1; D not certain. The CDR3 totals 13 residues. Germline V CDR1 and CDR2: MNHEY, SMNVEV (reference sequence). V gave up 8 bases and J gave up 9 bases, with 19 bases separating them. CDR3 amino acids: CASALIWQSQAFF. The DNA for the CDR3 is TGTGCCAGCGCCCTCATCTGGCAGTCCCAAGCTTTCTTT.

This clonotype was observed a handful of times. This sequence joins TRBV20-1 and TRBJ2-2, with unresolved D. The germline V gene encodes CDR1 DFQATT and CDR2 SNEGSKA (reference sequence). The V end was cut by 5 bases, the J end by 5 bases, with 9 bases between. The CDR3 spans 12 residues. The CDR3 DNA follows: TGCAGTGCTCAGCGACCTACCGGGGAGCTGTTTTTT. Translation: CSAQRPTGELFF.

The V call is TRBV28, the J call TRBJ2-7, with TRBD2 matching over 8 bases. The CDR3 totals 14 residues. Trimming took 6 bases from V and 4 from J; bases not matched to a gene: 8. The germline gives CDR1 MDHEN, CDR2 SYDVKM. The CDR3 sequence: CASSFNSGSYEQYF. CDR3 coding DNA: TGTGCCAGCAGCTTCAACAGCGGGAGTTACGAGCAGTACTTC. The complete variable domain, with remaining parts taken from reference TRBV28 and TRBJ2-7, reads DVKVTQSSRYLVKRTGEKVFLECVQDMDHENMFWYRQDPGLGLRLIYFSYDVKMKEKGDIPEGYSVSREKKERFSLILESASTNQTSMYLCASSFNSGSYEQYFGPGTRLTVT.

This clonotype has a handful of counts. The DNA of the CDR3 is TGTGCCAGCAAGGGGGTAATTGGTGGCTACATGAACACTGAAGCTTTCTTT. This encodes CASKGVIGGYMNTEAFF. This chain links TRBV6-1 with TRBJ1-1; maybe TRBD1 (6 bases). The CDR3 extends over 17 amino acids. Trimming took off 7 bases at V and 0 bases at J, with 21 bases between the two ends. Germline-derived CDR1 and CDR2 are MNHNS and SASEGT.

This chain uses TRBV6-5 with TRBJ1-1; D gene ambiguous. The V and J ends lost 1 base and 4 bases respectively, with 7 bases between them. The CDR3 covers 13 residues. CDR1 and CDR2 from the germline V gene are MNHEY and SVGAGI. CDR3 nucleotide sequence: TGTGCCAGCAGTTACTGGGTGGCCACTGAAGCTTTCTTT. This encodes CASSYWVATEAFF.

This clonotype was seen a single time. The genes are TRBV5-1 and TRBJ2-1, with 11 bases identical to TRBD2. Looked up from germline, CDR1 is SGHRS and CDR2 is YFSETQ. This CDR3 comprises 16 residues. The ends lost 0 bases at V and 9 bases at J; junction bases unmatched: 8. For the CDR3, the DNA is TGCGCCAGCAGCTTGGACATAGCGGGGGGGTCGGGTGAGCAGTTCTTC. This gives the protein CASSLDIAGGSGEQFF. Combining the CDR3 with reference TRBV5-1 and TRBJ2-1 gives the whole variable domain KAGVTQTPRYLIKTRGQQVTLSCSPISGHRSVSWYQQTPGQGLQFLFEYFSETQRNKGNFPGRFSGRQFSNSRSEMNVSTLELGDSALYLCASSLDIAGGSGEQFFGPGTRLTVL.

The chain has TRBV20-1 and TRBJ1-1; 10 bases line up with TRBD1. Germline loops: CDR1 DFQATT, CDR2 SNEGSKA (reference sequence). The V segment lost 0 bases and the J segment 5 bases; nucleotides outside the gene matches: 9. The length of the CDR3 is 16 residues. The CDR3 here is CSARDLGQGLFTEAFF. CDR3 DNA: TGCAGTGCTAGAGATCTGGGACAGGGGCTTTTTACTGAAGCTTTCTTT.

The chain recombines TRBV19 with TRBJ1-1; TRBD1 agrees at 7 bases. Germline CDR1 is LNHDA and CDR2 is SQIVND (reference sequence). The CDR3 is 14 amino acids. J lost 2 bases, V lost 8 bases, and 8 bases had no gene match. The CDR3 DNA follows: TGTGCCAGTGGACCGACAGGGACAAACACTGAAGCTTTCTTT. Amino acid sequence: CASGPTGTNTEAFF.

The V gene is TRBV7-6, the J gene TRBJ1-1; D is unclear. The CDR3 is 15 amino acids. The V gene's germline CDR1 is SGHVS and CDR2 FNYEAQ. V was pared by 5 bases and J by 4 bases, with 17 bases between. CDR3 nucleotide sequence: TGTGCCAGCAGCCCACGACTCTCGGAGGGCACTGAAGCTTTCTTT. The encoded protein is CASSPRLSEGTEAFF.

This CDR3 is CASSVDRVQTEAFF. Here the CDR3 DNA reads TGTGCCAGCAGCGTAGACAGGGTTCAAACTGAAGCTTTCTTT. The V and J genes are TRBV7-2 and TRBJ1-1; 7 bases agree with TRBD1. The CDR3 runs 14 residues. The junction had 8 bases not matched to a gene; V was cut back by 5 bases and J by 5 bases. CDR1 and CDR2 from the germline V gene are SGHTA and FQGNSA.

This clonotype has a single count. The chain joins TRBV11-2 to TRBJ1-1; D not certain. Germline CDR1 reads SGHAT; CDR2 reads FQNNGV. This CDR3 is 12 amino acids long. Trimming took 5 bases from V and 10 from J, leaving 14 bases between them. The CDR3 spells CASSPSQDGAFF. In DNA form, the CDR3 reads TGTGCCAGCAGCCCCAGCCAGGATGGAGCTTTCTTT. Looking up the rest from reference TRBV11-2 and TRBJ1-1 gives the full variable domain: EAGVAQSPRYKIIEKRQSVAFWCNPISGHATLYWYQQILGQGPKLLIQFQNNGVVDDSQLPKDRFSAERLKGVDSTLKIQPAKLEDSAVYLCASSPSQDGAFFGQGTRLTVV.